The rows below give T cell receptor beta chains drawn from one sample of a study of tissue T cells after allogeneic stem cell transplantation. Sequencing used immunoSEQ multiplex PCR; TCRdb keeps in-frame clones, though not all of them. The repertoire includes some 4,500 clones, roughly two thirds of them detected once, and 25% to 30% sits in the top ten. This specimen consisted of duodenal tissue, obtained at autopsy. Receptors were obtained from a female patient aged 18 to 55 with steroid-refractory graft-versus-host disease after an allogeneic stem cell transplant. The T cells may come from the graft donor. CDR3s include the opening cysteine and the closing phenylalanine or tryptophan. The D gene is left open where the match is weak. A row's size may be missing; if present it is once, few, many or a size class.

few,TRBJ1-2,NA,TRBV7-3,CASSQSLPHGYTF,TGTGCCAGCAGCCAATCACTCCCGCATGGCTACACCTTC
few,TRBJ1-6,NA,TRBV19,CASSNRHVYNSPLHF,TGTGCCAGTAGTAACAGACACGTCTATAATTCACCCCTCCACTTT
NA,TRBJ2-7,NA,TRBV6-5,CASRGGTYEQYF,TGTGCCAGCCGGGGCGGCACCTACGAGCAGTACTTC
few,TRBJ2-2,TRBD2,TRBV3-1/TRBV3-2,CASSTTSGGRYTGELFF,TGTGCCAGCAGCACGACCTCGGGAGGGCGATACACCGGGGAGCTGTTTTTT
NA,TRBJ2-7,TRBD1,TRBV6-8,CASSYSYAGGKSIYEQYF,TGTGCCAGCAGTTACTCGTATGCAGGGGGTAAGTCTATCTACGAGCAGTACTTC
NA,TRBJ1-5,NA,TRBV11-3,CASSPTPGTPLPYSNQPQHF,TGTGCCAGCAGCCCCACCCCCGGGACACCGCTCCCTTATAGCAATCAGCCCCAGCATTTT
NA,TRBJ1-4,NA,TRBV7-9,CASSLVKGLTEKLFF,TGTGCCAGCAGCTTAGTAAAAGGGCTGACTGAAAAACTGTTTTTT
NA,TRBJ1-1,TRBD1,TRBV10-3,CATSGQGARTEAFF,TGTGCCACCTCGGGACAGGGGGCGCGAACTGAAGCTTTCTTT
few,TRBJ2-3,NA,TRBV9,CASSLAGSTDTQYF,TGTGCCAGCAGCTTGGCCGGGAGCACAGATACGCAGTATTTT
few,TRBJ1-1,NA,TRBV2,CASSEGGGRPRAFF,TGTGCCAGCAGTGAAGGAGGGGGGAGGCCCCGGGCTTTCTTT
large,TRBJ2-7,NA,TRBV7-3,CASSFRLDRPYEQYF,TGTGCCAGCAGCTTCCGCCTCGACAGACCCTACGAGCAGTACTTC
NA,TRBJ1-2,NA,TRBV30,CAWSGGRGYGYTF,TGTGCCTGGAGTGGAGGGAGAGGCTATGGCTACACCTTC
NA,TRBJ2-1,TRBD2,TRBV6-5,CASSLAGGYNEQFF,TGTGCCAGCAGTTTGGCGGGAGGCTACAATGAGCAGTTCTTC
few,TRBJ1-1,TRBD1,TRBV5-4,CASSSPGQGVVTEAFF,TGTGCCAGCAGCTCTCCGGGACAGGGAGTGGTTACTGAAGCTTTCTTT
large,TRBJ2-7,NA,TRBV14,CASSPTLGGTTYEQYF,TGTGCCAGCAGCCCCACGCTGGGGGGAACTACCTACGAGCAGTACTTC
NA,TRBJ1-5,NA,TRBV2,CASSVWGDSNQPQHF,TGTGCCAGCAGTGTGTGGGGGGATAGCAATCAGCCCCAGCATTTT
NA,TRBJ2-7,NA,TRBV7-6,CASSLLPGSNEQYF,TGTGCCAGCAGCTTATTGCCGGGAAGCAACGAGCAGTACTTC
NA,TRBJ2-1,TRBD2,TRBV5-1,CASSPGTSDGGQFF,TGCGCCAGCAGCCCCGGGACTAGCGATGGGGGGCAGTTCTTC
few,TRBJ1-4,TRBD1,TRBV28,CASSYDRGYEKLFF,TGTGCCAGCAGTTACGACAGGGGCTACGAAAAACTGTTTTTT
once,TRBJ2-1,NA,TRBV7-9,CASMKTMRNEQFF,TGTGCCAGCATGAAGACGATGAGGAATGAGCAGTTCTTC
once,TRBJ1-6,NA,TRBV5-1,CASRPVSYNSPLHF,TGCGCCAGCAGACCGGTCTCCTATAATTCACCCCTCCACTTT
NA,TRBJ2-2,NA,TRBV10-3,CAISESIMRASRAGELFF,TGTGCCATCAGTGAGTCGATCATGAGGGCAAGTCGGGCCGGGGAGCTGTTTTTT
NA,TRBJ1-5,NA,TRBV6-5,CASSYSEGFQPQHF,TGTGCCAGCAGTTACTCGGAGGGTTTCCAGCCCCAGCATTTT
once,TRBJ2-4,NA,TRBV9,CASSVGGRNIQYF,TGTGCCAGCAGCGTGGGGGGCAGAAACATTCAGTACTTC
NA,TRBJ1-5,NA,TRBV27,CASSYSGSNQPQHF,TGTGCCAGCAGTTATAGCGGTAGCAATCAGCCCCAGCATTTT
few,TRBJ1-2,NA,TRBV6-5,CASSYYGRGGYTF,TGTGCCAGCAGTTACTATGGACGGGGTGGCTACACCTTC
NA,TRBJ1-3,NA,TRBV7-3,CASSLTPRNTIYF,TGTGCCAGCAGCTTAACCCCTAGAAACACCATATATTTT
NA,TRBJ1-5,NA,TRBV11-2,CASSRIGSRQPQHF,TGTGCCAGCAGCCGAATAGGGTCAAGGCAGCCCCAGCATTTT
few,TRBJ2-3,NA,TRBV7-9,CASSGTGSGTDTQYF,TGTGCCAGCAGCGGAACAGGGTCTGGCACAGATACGCAGTATTTT
few,TRBJ2-2,NA,TRBV5-1,CASSLPRELNTGELFF,TGCGCCAGCAGCTTGCCCAGGGAATTGAACACCGGGGAGCTGTTTTTT
few,TRBJ1-5,TRBD1,TRBV2,CASSVGQGGNQPQHF,TGTGCCAGCAGCGTGGGACAGGGAGGCAATCAGCCCCAGCATTTT
NA,TRBJ2-2,NA,TRBV10-1,CASPPGTPSYGELFF,TGCGCCAGCCCCCCCGGGACTCCTTCTTACGGGGAGCTGTTTTTT
NA,TRBJ1-3,NA,TRBV2,CASSALLQVGNTIYF,TGTGCCAGCAGCGCCCTTCTACAGGTCGGAAACACCATATATTTT
NA,TRBJ2-5,NA,TRBV27,CASSLFTNQETQYF,TGTGCCAGCAGTTTATTTACTAATCAAGAGACCCAGTACTTC
NA,TRBJ1-2,NA,TRBV12-3/TRBV12-4,CASSPRPDGYTF,TGTGCCAGCAGTCCCCGGCCTGATGGCTACACCTTC
NA,TRBJ1-4,TRBD1,TRBV5-1,CASSFAGQGGTNEKLFF,TGCGCCAGCAGTTTTGCGGGACAGGGCGGAACTAATGAAAAACTGTTTTTT
NA,TRBJ2-7,NA,TRBV27,CASSLFWGLRDYEQYF,TGTGCCAGCAGTTTATTCTGGGGGCTGAGGGACTACGAGCAGTACTTC
NA,TRBJ1-5,NA,TRBV6-6,CASSSSSQPQHF,TGTGCCAGCAGTTCGTCAAGTCAGCCCCAGCATTTT
NA,TRBJ2-1,NA,TRBV5-1,CASSAYGTPYNEQFF,TGCGCCAGCAGCGCTTACGGGACACCCTACAATGAGCAGTTCTTC
few,TRBJ2-5,NA,TRBV5-4,CASSLGSMWETQYF,TGTGCCAGCAGCTTGGGAAGCATGTGGGAGACCCAGTACTTC